These T cell receptor beta chains were read from a single sample in a study of blood T cell repertoires in COVID-19. Using immunoSEQ multiplex PCR, the repertoire was profiled, and TCRdb retains in-frame clones only, with some absent. The table has tens of thousands of clones, 88% seen once. Sequences were obtained from peripheral blood. The receptors derive from a human donor in a cohort sampled during active COVID-19. Both conserved end residues are part of each CDR3.

j_call cdr3_length v_call cdr3_aa
TRBJ1-2 15 TRBV6-5 CASSSSGTGPYGYTF
TRBJ2-2 16 TRBV6-4 CASGRRAGEYTGELFF
TRBJ2-3 14 TRBV5-1 CASSLASGADTQYF
TRBJ2-4 14 TRBV30 CAWSVLGQGTIQYF
TRBJ2-1 13 TRBV12-3/TRBV12-4 CASRDRGYNEQFF
TRBJ1-1 15 TRBV5-1 CASSEGDLMNTEAFF
TRBJ1-5 14 TRBV19 CASSPTGGSQPQHF
TRBJ1-4 15 TRBV28 CASSFRTAFNEKLFF
TRBJ1-4 15 TRBV10-2 CASTGGTGTNEKLFF
TRBJ2-1 15 TRBV6-5 CASRRAGISYNEQFF
TRBJ2-5 16 TRBV6-5 CASSYSNNLPQETQYF
TRBJ2-5 16 TRBV7-3 CASSPGLAGVQETQYF
TRBJ2-5 14 TRBV10-2 CASRPPAVQEAQYF
TRBJ2-1 17 TRBV3-1/TRBV3-2 CASSQFPTSGRAGEQFF
TRBJ2-7 19 TRBV7-2 CASSLALGPGVKSSYEQYF
TRBJ2-1 16 TRBV11-2 CASSLDLGQAYNEQFF
TRBJ2-2 14 TRBV7-9 CASSPRGRAGELFF
TRBJ2-7 14 TRBV4-2 CASSQERSSYEQYF
TRBJ1-2 14 TRBV19 CASHRSTGRYGYTF
TRBJ1-4 14 TRBV6-6 CASGPPGAGEKLFF
TRBJ2-5 13 TRBV18 CASSPPSLETQYF
TRBJ1-5 15 TRBV28 CASSEGTGISQPQHF
TRBJ2-2 20 TRBV14 CASSQPMRTESGRGTGELFF
TRBJ1-5 13 TRBV4-1 CASSQDPDQPQHF
TRBJ1-2 15 TRBV5-1 CASSLQTGGTSGYTF
TRBJ2-1 16 TRBV4-1 CASSQDFRGGYNEQFF
TRBJ2-2 13 TRBV12-3/TRBV12-4 CASISGRPGELFF
TRBJ2-5 13 TRBV7-2 CASSPRRGGTQYF
TRBJ2-3 16 TRBV18 CASSPRDRGGPDTQYF
TRBJ2-1 16 TRBV5-4 CASSVNKGSIYNEQFF
TRBJ2-4 15 TRBV7-2 CASSPQRIAKNIQYF
TRBJ2-1 13 TRBV7-9 CASSLLGFNEQFF
TRBJ2-7 14 TRBV2 CASRAGTAYGEQYF
TRBJ1-5 15 TRBV10-2 CASSEVGGGNQPQHF
TRBJ2-7 14 TRBV7-2 CASSRTVNSYEQYF
TRBJ1-1 13 TRBV29-1 CSGRRGRNTEAFF
TRBJ1-1 14 TRBV5-1 CASSWGVPNTEAFF
TRBJ2-7 12 TRBV12-3/TRBV12-4 CASRTGDSEQYF
TRBJ2-1 18 TRBV28 CASSLGAGLAGAYNEQFF
TRBJ2-7 14 TRBV19 CASSWTSGTREQYF
TRBJ2-6 15 TRBV7-3 CASSLQGNGANVLTF
TRBJ2-1 15 TRBV19 CASSESGSSNNEQFF